This T cell receptor beta chain derives from a study of blood T cells in healthy people across ages. This clonotype was recorded a few times. Its antigen is unknown. General study points: The percentage of naive T cells correlated strongly with TCR beta diversity.

The CDR3 consists of 15 residues. Per germline, CDR1 DFQATT and CDR2 SNEGSKA (reference sequence). Between the trimmed V and J ends, which lost 3 bases and 5 bases, there was a span of 17 bases. For the second PCR, which ran for about 6 to 12 cycles, a sample-barcoded 5' primer and a J-beta primer mix were used. One entry per CDR3 protein results from TCRdb running MiXCR on the 5' RACE reads. The data contain 750,000 to 850,000 distinct CDR3 sequences, 20% to 25% of them singletons. These sequences were also reported in another study, on T cells of mothers and their children.

V gene TRBV20-1 combines with J gene TRBJ2-1; D may be TRBD2 (5 bases). The sequencing input was blood. This receptor was obtained from a boy aged 10-17 years in good health. The CDR3 protein is CSASGISKHHNEQFF. The DNA for the CDR3 is TGCAGTGCTAGCGGGATATCAAAGCACCACAATGAGCAGTTCTTC.